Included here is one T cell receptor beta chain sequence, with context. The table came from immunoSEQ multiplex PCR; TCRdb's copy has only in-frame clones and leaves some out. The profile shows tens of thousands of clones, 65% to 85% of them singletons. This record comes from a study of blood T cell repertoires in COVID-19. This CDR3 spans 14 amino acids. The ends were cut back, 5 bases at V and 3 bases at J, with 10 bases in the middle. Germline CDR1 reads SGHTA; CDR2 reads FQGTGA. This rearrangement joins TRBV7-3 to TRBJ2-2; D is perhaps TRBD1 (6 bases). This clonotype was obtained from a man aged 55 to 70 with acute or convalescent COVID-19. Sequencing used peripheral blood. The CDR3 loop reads CASSTGRDTGELFF. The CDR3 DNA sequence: TGTGCCAGCAGCACAGGGCGGGACACCGGGGAGCTGTTTTTT. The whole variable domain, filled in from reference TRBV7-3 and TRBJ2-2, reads GAGVSQTPSNKVTEKGKYVELRCDPISGHTALYWYRQSLGQGPEFLIYFQGTGAADDSGLPNDRFFAVRPEGSVSTLKIQRTERGDSAVYLCASSTGRDTGELFFGEGSRLTVL.